Shown below are 3 T cell receptor beta chains from a single sample sequenced in a study of chemoradiotherapy in HPV16-positive cancers. Measured with immunoSEQ multiplex PCR; TCRdb has only the in-frame clones, and not every one. The table shows more than 10,000 clones, with around 85% occurring only once. The sequences come from blood, collected from a patient who underwent chemoradiotherapy. The receptors shown here come from a human donor with HPV-associated anogenital cancer.

This rearrangement joins TRBV4-3 to TRBJ2-1, with 7 bases fitting TRBD1. V lost 1 base to trimming and J lost 8 bases; unmatched junction nucleotides: 8. The length of the CDR3 is 15 residues. Per germline, CDR1 LGHNA and CDR2 YSLEER. CDR3 loop: CASSQAPTGVHEQFF. The CDR3 DNA follows: TGCGCCAGCAGCCAAGCTCCAACAGGGGTTCATGAGCAGTTCTTC.

The V and J genes are TRBV6-1 and TRBJ1-2, with TRBD1 matching 11 bases. The trim removed 4 bases at V and 1 base at J, leaving 5 bases unmatched. This CDR3 has 16 amino acids. Per germline, CDR1 MNHNS and CDR2 SASEGT. The CDR3 sequence: CASSGSGTGGNYGYTF. In DNA form, the CDR3 reads TGTGCCAGCAGTGGATCCGGGACAGGGGGTAACTATGGCTACACCTTC.

This chain joins TRBV4-1 and TRBJ2-3; 14 nucleotides match TRBD2. After removal of 2 bases from V and 6 bases from J, the junction contained 13 bases not matched to a gene. In germline, CDR1 is MGHRA, CDR2 YSYEKL. The CDR3 sequence is 19 residues long. CDR3 protein: CASSQPTSGGAMSTDTQYF. For the CDR3, the DNA is TGCGCCAGCAGCCAACCGACTAGCGGGGGGGCCATGAGTACGGATACGCAGTATTTT.